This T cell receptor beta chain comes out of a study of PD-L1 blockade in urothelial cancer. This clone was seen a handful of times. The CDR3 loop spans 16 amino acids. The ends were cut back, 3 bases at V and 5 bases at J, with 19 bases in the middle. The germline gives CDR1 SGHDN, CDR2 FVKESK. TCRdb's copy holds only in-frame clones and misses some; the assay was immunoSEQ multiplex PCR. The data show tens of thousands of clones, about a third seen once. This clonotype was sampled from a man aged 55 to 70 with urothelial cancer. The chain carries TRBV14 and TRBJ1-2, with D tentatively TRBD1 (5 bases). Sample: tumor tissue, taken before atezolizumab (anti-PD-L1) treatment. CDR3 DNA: TGTGCCAGCAGCCATTCTTACACCGGGGGAGGGTATGGCTACACCTTC. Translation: CASSHSYTGGGYGYTF.